This T cell receptor beta chain was captured in a study of cytomegalovirus exposure and HLA in healthy donors. Study-wide background: The Caucasian-associated ancestry cluster contained roughly four fifths of the approximately 390 genotyped donors.

General study points: It was approximately 170 TCR beta chains that were listed as cytomegalovirus-associated. Per a prior analysis, the majority of TCR beta V segments were productive roughly 90% or roughly 30% of the time.

The PCR used 60 Vbeta and 13 Jbeta primers. Repertoires were generated with immunoSEQ multiplex PCR, while TCRdb's copy carries only in-frame clones and drops some. The repertoire holds around 190,000 clones, with around 80% as singletons. The CDR3 contains 15 residues. CDR1 and CDR2 (germline): SGHVS, FNYEAQ. Remarks on this clone: Its cognate antigen is unknown.

The sequence came from a man aged 35 to 55 in good health and CMV-seropositive. Sequenced: PBMCs. The chain joins TRBV7-6 to TRBJ2-5; the D is unclear. TRBJ2-7 explains the end of the DNA better; the J call may be wrong. The CDR3 nucleotides are TGTGCCAGCAGCTCCGCCCTGAGAGGTGGCTACGAGCAGTACTTC. Translated, it gives CASSSALRGGYEQYF.